The clone carrying this T cell receptor beta chain was counted a single time. The germline V gene encodes CDR1 MGHRA and CDR2 YSYEKL. CDR3 size: 17 residues. V was trimmed by 0 bases and J by 5 bases, leaving 19 bases between them. This sample was included in a study of cytomegalovirus exposure and HLA in healthy donors. Study in general: A data release that came early held approximately 85 million unique TCRs from HLA-typed donors.

Amplification used 60 Vbeta primers and 13 Jbeta primers. Here immunoSEQ multiplex PCR was the method, and the copy in TCRdb shows in-frame clones only, minus some. There are about 170,000 clones in the sample; over 70% occur only once, and about 3% lies in the top ten. The sequence came from a woman in her fifties or sixties in good health and CMV-seropositive. Source material: PBMCs. The chain combines TRBV4-1 with TRBJ1-2, with D perhaps matching TRBD1 (5 bases). The CDR3 loop is CASSQDEGTVGLYGYTF. CDR3 nucleotide sequence: TGCGCCAGCAGCCAAGATGAGGGGACGGTAGGACTATATGGCTACACCTTC.